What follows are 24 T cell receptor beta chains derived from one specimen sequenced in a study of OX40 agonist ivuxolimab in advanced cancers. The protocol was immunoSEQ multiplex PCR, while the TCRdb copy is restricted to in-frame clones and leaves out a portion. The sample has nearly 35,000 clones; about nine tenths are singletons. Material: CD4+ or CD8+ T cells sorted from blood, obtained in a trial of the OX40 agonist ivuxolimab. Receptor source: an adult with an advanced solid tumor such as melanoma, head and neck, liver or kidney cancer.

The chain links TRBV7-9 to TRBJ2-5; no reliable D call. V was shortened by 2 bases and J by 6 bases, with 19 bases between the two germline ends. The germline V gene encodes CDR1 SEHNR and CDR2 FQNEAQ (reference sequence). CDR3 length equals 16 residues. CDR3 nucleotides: TGTGCCAGCAGCTTAAACCGCTTGGGCCCACAACAGACCCAGTACTTC. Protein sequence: CASSLNRLGPQQTQYF.

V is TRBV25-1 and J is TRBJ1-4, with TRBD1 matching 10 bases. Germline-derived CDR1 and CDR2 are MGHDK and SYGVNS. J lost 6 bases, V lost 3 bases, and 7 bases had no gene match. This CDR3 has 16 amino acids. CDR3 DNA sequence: TGTGCCAGCAGTGATGAATTGGGACAGGGGTATGAAAAACTGTTTTTT. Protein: CASSDELGQGYEKLFF.

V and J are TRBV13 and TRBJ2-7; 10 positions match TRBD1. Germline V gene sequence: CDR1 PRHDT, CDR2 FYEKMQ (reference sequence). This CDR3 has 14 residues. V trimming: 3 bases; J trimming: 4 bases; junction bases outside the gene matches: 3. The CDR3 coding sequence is TGTGCCAGCAGCTTCCGGGACAGGGGTTACGAGCAGTACTTC. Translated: CASSFRDRGYEQYF.

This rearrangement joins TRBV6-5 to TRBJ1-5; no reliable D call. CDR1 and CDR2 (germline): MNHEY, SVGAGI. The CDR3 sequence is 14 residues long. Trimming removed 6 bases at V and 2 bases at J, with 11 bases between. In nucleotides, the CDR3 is TGTGCCAGCAGCCCAATAGTAGGCAATCAGCCCCAGCATTTT. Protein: CASSPIVGNQPQHF.

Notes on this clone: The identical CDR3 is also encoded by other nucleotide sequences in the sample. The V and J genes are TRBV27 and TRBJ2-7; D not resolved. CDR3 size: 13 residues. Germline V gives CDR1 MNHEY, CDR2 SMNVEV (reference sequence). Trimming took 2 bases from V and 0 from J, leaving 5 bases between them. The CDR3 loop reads CASSLGTSYEQYF. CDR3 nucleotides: TGTGCCAGCAGTTTAGGTACCTCCTACGAGCAGTACTTC.

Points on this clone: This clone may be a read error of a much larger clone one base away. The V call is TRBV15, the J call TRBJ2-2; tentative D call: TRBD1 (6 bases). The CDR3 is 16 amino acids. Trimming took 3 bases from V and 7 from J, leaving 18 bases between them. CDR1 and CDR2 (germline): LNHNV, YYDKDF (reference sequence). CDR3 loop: CATSSVDLGAGGELFF. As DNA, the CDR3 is TGTGCCACCAGCAGTGTAGATTTGGGGGCTGGCGGGGAGCTGTTTTTT.

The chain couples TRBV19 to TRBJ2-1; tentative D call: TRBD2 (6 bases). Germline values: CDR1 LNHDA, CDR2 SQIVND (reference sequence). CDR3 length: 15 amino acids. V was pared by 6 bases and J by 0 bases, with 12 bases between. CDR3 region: CASRISGSSYNEQFF. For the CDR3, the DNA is TGTGCCAGTAGAATTAGCGGAAGCTCCTACAATGAGCAGTTCTTC.

The chain's CDR3 is CASSTGGESYEQYF. In DNA form, the CDR3 reads TGTGCCAGCTCAACAGGGGGCGAATCCTACGAGCAGTACTTC. The chain combines TRBV28 with TRBJ2-7; 9 bases align to TRBD1. J gave up 1 base and V 8 bases, and 6 bases lay outside the gene matches. CDR1 is MDHEN and CDR2 is SYDVKM in the germline V gene. The CDR3 totals 14 residues.

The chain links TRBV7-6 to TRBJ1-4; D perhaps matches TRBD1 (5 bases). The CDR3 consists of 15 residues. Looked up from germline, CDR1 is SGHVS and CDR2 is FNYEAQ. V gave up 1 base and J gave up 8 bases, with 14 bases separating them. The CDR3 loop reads CASSLEGLVGEKLFF. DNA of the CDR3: TGTGCCAGCAGCTTAGAGGGGCTGGTGGGAGAAAAACTGTTTTTT.

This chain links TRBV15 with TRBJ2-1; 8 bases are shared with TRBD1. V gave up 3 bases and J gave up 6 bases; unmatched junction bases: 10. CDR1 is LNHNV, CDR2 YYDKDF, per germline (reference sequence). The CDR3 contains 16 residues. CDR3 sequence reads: CATSSPLWTGSNEQFF. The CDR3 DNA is TGTGCCACCAGCAGCCCTCTCTGGACAGGGAGCAATGAGCAGTTCTTC.

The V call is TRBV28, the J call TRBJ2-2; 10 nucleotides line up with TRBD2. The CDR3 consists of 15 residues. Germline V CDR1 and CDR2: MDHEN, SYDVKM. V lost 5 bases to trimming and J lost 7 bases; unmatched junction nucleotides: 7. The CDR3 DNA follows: TGTGCCAGCAGTATGCTAGCGGGAGCGGGCGGGGAGCTGTTTTTT. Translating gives CASSMLAGAGGELFF.

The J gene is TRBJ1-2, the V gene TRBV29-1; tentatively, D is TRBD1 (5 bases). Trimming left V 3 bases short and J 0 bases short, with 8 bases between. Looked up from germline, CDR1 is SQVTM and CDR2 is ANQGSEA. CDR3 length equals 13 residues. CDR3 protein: CSVDLGANYGYTF. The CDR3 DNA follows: TGCAGCGTTGATCTAGGGGCTAACTATGGCTACACCTTC. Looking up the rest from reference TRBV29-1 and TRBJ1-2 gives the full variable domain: SAVISQKPSRDICQRGTSLTIQCQVDSQVTMMFWYRQQPGQSLTLIATANQGSEATYESGFVIDKFPISRPNLTFSTLTVSNMSPEDSSIYLCSVDLGANYGYTFGSGTRLTVV.

The CDR3 sequence: CASSALLTSGANVLTF. CDR3 bases: TGTGCCAGCAGTGCCTTACTGACCTCTGGGGCCAACGTCCTGACTTTC. The rearrangement links TRBV2 to TRBJ2-6; D is unclear. The CDR3 loop spans 16 amino acids. Trimming left V 4 bases short and J 0 bases short, with 10 bases between. Germline lookup yields CDR1 SNHLY and CDR2 FYNNEI.

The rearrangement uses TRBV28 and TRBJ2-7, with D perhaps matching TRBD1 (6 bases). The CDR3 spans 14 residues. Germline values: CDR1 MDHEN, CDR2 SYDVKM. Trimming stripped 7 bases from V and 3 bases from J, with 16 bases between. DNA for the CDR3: TGTGCCAGCACCCAGGGACACCCAATCTACGAGCAGTACTTC. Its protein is CASTQGHPIYEQYF. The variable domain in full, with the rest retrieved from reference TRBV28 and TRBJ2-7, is DVKVTQSSRYLVKRTGEKVFLECVQDMDHENMFWYRQDPGLGLRLIYFSYDVKMKEKGDIPEGYSVSREKKERFSLILESASTNQTSMYLCASTQGHPIYEQYFGPGTRLTVT.

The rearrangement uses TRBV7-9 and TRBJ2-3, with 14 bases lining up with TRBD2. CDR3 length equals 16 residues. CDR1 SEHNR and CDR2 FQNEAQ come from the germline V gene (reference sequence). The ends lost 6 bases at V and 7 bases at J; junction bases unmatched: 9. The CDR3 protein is CASRPEGTSGRYTQYF. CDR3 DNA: TGTGCCAGCAGACCGGAAGGGACTAGCGGGAGATATACGCAGTATTTT.

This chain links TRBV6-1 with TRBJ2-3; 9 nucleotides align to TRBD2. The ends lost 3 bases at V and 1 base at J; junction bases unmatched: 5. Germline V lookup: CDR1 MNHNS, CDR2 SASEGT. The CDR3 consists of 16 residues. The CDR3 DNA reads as TGTGCCAGCAGTGAGACTAGCGGAGGAGGCACAGATACGCAGTATTTT. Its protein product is CASSETSGGGTDTQYF.

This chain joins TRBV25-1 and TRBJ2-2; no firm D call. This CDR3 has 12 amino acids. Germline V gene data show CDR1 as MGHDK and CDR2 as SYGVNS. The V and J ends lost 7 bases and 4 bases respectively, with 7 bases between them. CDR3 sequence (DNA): TGTGCCAGCACGTCTAGCACCGGGGAGCTGTTTTTT. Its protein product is CASTSSTGELFF.

The CDR3 sequence: CASSLRTPGLAASYEQYF. The CDR3 nucleotides read TGTGCCAGCAGTCTAAGGACGCCGGGACTAGCGGCTTCCTACGAGCAGTACTTC. The chain joins TRBV27 to TRBJ2-7, with 11 bases identical to TRBD2. The trim removed 5 bases at V and 1 base at J, leaving 13 bases unmatched. The CDR3 extends over 18 amino acids. Germline V CDR1 and CDR2: MNHEY, SMNVEV (reference sequence).

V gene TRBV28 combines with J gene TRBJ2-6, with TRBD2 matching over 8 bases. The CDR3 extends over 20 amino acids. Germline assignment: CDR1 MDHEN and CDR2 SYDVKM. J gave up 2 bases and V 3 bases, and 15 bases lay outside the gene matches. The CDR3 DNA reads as TGTGCCAGCAGTTTCTCCTGGGGGGAAGCGGGAGTTACTGGGGCCAACGTCCTGACTTTC. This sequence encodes CASSFSWGEAGVTGANVLTF.

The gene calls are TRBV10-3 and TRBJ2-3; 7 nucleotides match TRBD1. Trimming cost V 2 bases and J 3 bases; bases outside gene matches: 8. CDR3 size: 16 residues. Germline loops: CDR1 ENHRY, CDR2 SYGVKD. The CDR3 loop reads CAISETDRVITDTQYF. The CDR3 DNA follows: TGTGCCATCAGTGAGACTGACAGGGTTATAACAGATACGCAGTATTTT.

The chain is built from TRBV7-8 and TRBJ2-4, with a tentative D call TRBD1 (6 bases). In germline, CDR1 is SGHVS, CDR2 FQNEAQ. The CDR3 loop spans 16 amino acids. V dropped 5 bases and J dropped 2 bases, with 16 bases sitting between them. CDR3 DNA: TGTGCCAGCAGCCCTTGGGGGCCCGGGACCAAAAACATTCAGTACTTC. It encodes CASSPWGPGTKNIQYF.

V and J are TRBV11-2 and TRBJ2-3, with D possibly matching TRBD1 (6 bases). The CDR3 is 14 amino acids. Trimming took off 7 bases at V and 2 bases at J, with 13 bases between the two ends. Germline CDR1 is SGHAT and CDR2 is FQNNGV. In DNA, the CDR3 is TGTGCCAGCACCTGGGACACCTCCACAGATACGCAGTATTTT. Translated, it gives CASTWDTSTDTQYF. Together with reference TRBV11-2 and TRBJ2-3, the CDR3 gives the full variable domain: EAGVAQSPRYKIIEKRQSVAFWCNPISGHATLYWYQQILGQGPKLLIQFQNNGVVDDSQLPKDRFSAERLKGVDSTLKIQPAKLEDSAVYLCASTWDTSTDTQYFGPGTRLTVL.

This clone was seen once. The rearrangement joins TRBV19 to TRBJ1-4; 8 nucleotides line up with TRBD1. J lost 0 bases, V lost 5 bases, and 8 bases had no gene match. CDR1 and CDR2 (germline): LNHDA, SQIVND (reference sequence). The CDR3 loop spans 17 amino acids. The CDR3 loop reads CASSLDREGATNEKLFF. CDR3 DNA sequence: TGTGCCAGTAGTTTGGACAGGGAAGGCGCAACTAATGAAAAACTGTTTTTT.

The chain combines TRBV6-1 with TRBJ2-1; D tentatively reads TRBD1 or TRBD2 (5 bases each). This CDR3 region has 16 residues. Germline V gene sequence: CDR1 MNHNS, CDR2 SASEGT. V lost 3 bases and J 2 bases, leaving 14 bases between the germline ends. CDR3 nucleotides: TGTGCCAGCAGTGAGAGGGATTTAGGGGCCTACAATGAGCAGTTCTTC. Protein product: CASSERDLGAYNEQFF.